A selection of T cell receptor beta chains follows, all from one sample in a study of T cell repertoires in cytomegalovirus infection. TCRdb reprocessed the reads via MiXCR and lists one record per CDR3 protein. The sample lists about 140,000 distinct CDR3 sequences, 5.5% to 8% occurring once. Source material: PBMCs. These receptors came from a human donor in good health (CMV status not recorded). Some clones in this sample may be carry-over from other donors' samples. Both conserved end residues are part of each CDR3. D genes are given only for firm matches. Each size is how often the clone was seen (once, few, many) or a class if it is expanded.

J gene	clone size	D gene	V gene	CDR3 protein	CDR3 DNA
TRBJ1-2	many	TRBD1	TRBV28	CASSSGQANYGYTF	TGTGCCAGCAGTTCGGGACAGGCGAACTATGGCTACACCTTC
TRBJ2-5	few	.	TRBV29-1	CSVGETGARQETQYF	TGCAGCGTTGGGGAGACAGGAGCACGCCAAGAGACCCAGTACTTC
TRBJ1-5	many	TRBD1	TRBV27	CASSHSGTEGNQPQHF	TGTGCCAGCAGCCACTCCGGGACAGAGGGCAATCAGCCCCAGCATTTT
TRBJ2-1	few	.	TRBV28	CASSPPALNEQFF	TGTGCCAGCAGTCCCCCGGCCCTGAATGAGCAGTTCTTC
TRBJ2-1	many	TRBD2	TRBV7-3	CASSPLAGGVISEQFF	TGTGCCAGCAGCCCTCTCGCGGGGGGGGTTATTTCTGAGCAGTTCTTC
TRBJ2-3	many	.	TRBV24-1	CATSDPARGPSTDTQYF	TGTGCCACCAGTGATCCCGCCCGGGGCCCAAGCACAGATACGCAGTATTTT
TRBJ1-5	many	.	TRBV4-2	CASSQDRQKGQPQHF	TGTGCCAGCAGCCAAGATCGCCAAAAGGGGCAGCCCCAGCATTTT
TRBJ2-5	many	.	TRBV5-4	CASSPGTFQETQYF	TGTGCCAGCAGCCCCGGGACTTTCCAAGAGACCCAGTACTTC
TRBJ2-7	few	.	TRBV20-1	CSARKSLTDEQYF	TGCAGTGCTAGGAAGTCCCTTACCGACGAGCAGTACTTC
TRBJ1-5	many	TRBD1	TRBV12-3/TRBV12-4	CASSLGQGVNQPQHF	TGTGCCAGCAGCTTAGGGCAGGGGGTCAATCAGCCCCAGCATTTT
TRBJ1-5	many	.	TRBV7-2	CASSVRSDGYQPQHF	TGTGCCAGCAGCGTCCGTTCCGACGGATATCAGCCCCAGCATTTT
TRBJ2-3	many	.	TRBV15	CATSREGGRGTQYF	TGTGCCACCAGCAGAGAAGGGGGAAGGGGTACGCAGTATTTT
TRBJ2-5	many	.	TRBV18	CASSPLREGETQYF	TGTGCCAGCTCACCACTCAGGGAAGGAGAGACCCAGTACTTC
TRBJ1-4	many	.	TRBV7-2	CASSLRGAEKLFF	TGTGCCAGCAGCCTACGAGGGGCTGAAAAACTGTTTTTT
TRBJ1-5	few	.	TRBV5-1	CASSLDGGSQPQHF	TGCGCCAGCAGCTTGGATGGGGGAAGTCAGCCCCAGCATTTT
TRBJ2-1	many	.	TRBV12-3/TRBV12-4	CASRPGGSYNEQFF	TGTGCCAGCAGGCCCGGGGGATCCTACAATGAGCAGTTCTTC